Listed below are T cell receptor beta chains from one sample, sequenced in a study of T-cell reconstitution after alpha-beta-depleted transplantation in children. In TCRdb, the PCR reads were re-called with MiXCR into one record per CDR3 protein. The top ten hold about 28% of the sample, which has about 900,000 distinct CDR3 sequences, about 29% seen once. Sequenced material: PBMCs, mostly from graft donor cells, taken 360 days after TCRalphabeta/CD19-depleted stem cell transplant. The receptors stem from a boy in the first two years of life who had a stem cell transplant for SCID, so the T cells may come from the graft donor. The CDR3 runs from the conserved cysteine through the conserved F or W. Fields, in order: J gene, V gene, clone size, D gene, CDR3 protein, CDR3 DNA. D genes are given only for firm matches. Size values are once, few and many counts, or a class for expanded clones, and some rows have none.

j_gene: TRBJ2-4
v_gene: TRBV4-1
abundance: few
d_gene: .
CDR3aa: CASSQVGGPFRDIQYF
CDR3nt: TGCGCCAGCAGCCAAGTAGGGGGGCCCTTTAGGGACATTCAGTACTTC

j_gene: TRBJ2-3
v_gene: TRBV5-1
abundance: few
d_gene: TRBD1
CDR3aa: CASSLDDRETDTQYF
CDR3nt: TGCGCCAGCAGCTTGGACGACAGGGAAACAGATACGCAGTATTTT

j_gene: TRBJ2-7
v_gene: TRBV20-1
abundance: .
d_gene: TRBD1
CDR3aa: CSARVLVQGPLEQYF
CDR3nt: TGCAGTGCTAGAGTTTTAGTACAGGGGCCCCTCGAGCAGTACTTC

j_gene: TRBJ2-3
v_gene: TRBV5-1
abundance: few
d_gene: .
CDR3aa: CASSLGQVGPDTQYF
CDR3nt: TGCGCCAGCAGCTTGGGACAGGTTGGCCCAGATACGCAGTATTTT

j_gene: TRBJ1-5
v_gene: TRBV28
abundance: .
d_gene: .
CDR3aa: CASSPPPGVRISNQPQHF
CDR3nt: TGTGCCAGCAGTCCACCCCCCGGAGTTAGGATTAGCAATCAGCCCCAGCATTTT

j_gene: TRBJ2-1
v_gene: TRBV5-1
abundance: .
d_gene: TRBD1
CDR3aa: CASKTGVNEQFF
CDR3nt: TGCGCCAGCAAGACAGGGGTCAATGAGCAGTTCTTC

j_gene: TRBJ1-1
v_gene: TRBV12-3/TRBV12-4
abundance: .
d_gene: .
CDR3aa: CASSLPTSNTEAFF
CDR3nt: TGTGCCAGCAGTTTACCGACATCGAACACTGAAGCTTTCTTT

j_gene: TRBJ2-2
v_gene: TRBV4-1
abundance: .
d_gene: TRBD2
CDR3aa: CASSQDRAGKNTGELFF
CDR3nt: TGCGCCAGCAGCCAAGATCGAGCGGGGAAGAACACCGGGGAGCTGTTTTTT

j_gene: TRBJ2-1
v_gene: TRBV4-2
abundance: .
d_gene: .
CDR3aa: CASSPPGRKTSYNEQFF
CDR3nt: TGTGCCAGCAGCCCACCGGGACGGAAGACCTCCTACAATGAGCAGTTCTTC

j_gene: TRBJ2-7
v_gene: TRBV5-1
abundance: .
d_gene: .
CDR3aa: CASSLRSAKDAYEQYF
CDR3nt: TGCGCCAGCAGCTTGAGGTCAGCTAAAGATGCGTACGAGCAGTACTTC

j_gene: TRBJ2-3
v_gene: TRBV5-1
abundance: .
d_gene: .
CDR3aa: CASSGQPPTDTQYF
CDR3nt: TGCGCCAGCAGCGGTCAGCCACCCACAGATACGCAGTATTTT

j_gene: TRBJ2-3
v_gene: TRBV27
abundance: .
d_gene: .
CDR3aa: CASRIFSGYTDTQYF
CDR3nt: TGTGCCAGCAGGATATTTTCGGGCTACACAGATACGCAGTATTTT

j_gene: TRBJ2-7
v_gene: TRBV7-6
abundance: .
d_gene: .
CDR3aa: CASSPGGPTRLIEQYF
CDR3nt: TGTGCCAGCAGCCCAGGGGGTCCGACTAGGTTAATCGAGCAGTACTTC

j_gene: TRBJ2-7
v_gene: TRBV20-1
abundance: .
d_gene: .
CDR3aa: CSATGDRTYEQYF
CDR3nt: TGCAGTGCTACCGGAGACAGGACCTACGAGCAGTACTTC

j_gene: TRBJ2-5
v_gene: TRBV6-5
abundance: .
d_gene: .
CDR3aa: CASSYGGGGQETQYF
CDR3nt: TGTGCCAGCAGTTATGGTGGGGGAGGCCAAGAGACCCAGTACTTC

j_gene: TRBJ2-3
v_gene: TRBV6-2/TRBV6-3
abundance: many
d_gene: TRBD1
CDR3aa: CASSFRTGGTDTQYF
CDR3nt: TGTGCCAGCAGTTTCAGGACAGGGGGCACAGATACGCAGTATTTT

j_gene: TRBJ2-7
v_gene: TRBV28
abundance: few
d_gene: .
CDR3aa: CASSTFQGFTYEQYF
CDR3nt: TGTGCCAGCAGCACATTCCAGGGGTTCACCTACGAGCAGTACTTC

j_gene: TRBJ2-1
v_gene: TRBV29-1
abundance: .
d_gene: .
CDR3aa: CSVGAEEQFF
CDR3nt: TGCAGCGTTGGGGCGGAGGAGCAGTTCTTC

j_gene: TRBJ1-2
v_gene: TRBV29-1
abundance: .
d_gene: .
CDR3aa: CSVEPGANYGYTF
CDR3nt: TGCAGCGTTGAGCCGGGCGCTAACTATGGCTACACCTTC

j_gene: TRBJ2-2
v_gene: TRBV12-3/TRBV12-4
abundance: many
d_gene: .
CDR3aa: CASNNGGYGGELFF
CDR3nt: TGTGCCAGCAATAATGGGGGGTACGGCGGGGAGCTGTTTTTT

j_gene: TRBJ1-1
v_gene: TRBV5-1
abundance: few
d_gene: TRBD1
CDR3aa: CASSSQYRGMNTEAFF
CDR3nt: TGCGCCAGCAGCTCTCAATACAGGGGGATGAACACTGAAGCTTTCTTT

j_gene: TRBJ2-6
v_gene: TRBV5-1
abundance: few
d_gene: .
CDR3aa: CASSLEGPGANVLTF
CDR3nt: TGCGCCAGCAGCTTGGAGGGGCCTGGGGCCAACGTCCTGACTTTC